This T cell receptor beta chain was identified in a study of blood T cell repertoires in COVID-19 (dated by TCRdb to 2019 to 2021). Study-wide context: Collaborator samples came from the United States, Italy and Spain and covered acute and convalescent phases of COVID-19. Subjects who had been exposed to COVID-19, were actively infected with it, or had recovered from it provided the deeply sampled blood TCRbeta repertoires that made up the dataset. Where available, HLA class I and class II types were taken from metadata supplied by the sample provider and were not determined by assay-based typing. Nearly every sample came with metadata listing a de-identified subject ID, COVID-19 status, age in years and sex. Samples were obtained from the ongoing ImmuneRACE study (first 160 participants) and from 950 to 1,500 subjects provided by 6 global collaborators. The material from the prospective study consisted of cDNA or gDNA derived from T cells, B-cell-depleted T cells, or PBMCs. The repertoires were made available in a free public database intended to serve as a resource for research on the immune response to SARS-CoV-2. Findings and caveats that apply to the study as a whole: Clinical and demographic metadata were provided uncurated, with the amount varying by source and participant.

A word on this clone: There is no known antigen for this receptor. Base qualities were left out, and no much larger clone turns up one base away.

Collaborating institutions collected whole blood in K2EDTA tubes following their own protocols. For TCRbeta analysis, collaborators shipped samples as frozen whole blood, isolated PBMCs, or DNA extracted from either of those sample types. TCRbeta CDR3 regions were amplified from genomic DNA by means of the immunoSEQ Assay, a bias-controlled multiplex PCR. The paper's processing steps were these. Nucleated cell counts per sample were estimated from amplification of reference gene primers within the assay. To quantify the absolute abundance of each unique TCRbeta CDR3 rearrangement, sequence reads were collapsed and filtered. For each sample, productive Simpson clonality was calculated by taking the square root of Simpson's diversity index across productive rearrangements. TCRdb obtained this table from immuneACCESS and retained in-frame rearrangements with V and J assigned. These tables miss some clones; where compared with another copy, unresolved V genes account for less than half of the shortfall, and the remainder is unexplained. V, J and clone size derive from that table, while D and trimming were established from the DNA sequence. The sample table contains about 220,000 clones; only one count was recorded for around three quarters of them. The top ten clonotypes cover approximately 6.6% of the sample.

CDR3 length: 16 amino acids, cysteine to phenylalanine. Only the CDR3 part of the read is kept: 48 bases, read in frame from the first base. Trimmed from V: 5 bases; trimmed from J: 1 base; junction bases lacking a gene match: 4. CDR1 and CDR2 (SGHTA, FQGTGA) derive from the germline V gene. Sample: peripheral blood. The V and J segments used are TRBV7-3 and TRBJ2-3, with 12 bases matching TRBD2. The TCR originated in a woman in her 70s with acute or convalescent COVID-19. The DNA sequence is as follows: TGTGCCAGCAGCCCTAGCGGGGGGGCCGGCACAGATACGCAGTATTTT. Translated, it reads CASSPSGGAGTDTQYF.